The source of this T cell receptor beta chain is a study of OX40 agonist ivuxolimab in advanced cancers. Some clones are missing from TCRdb's copy, which holds only in-frame ones; the method was immunoSEQ multiplex PCR. The table lists 35,000 to 45,000 clones, approximately 86% of them singletons. Trimming removed 5 bases from V and 5 bases from J, with 18 bases in between. Germline CDR1 SGHTA, CDR2 FQGNSA. This CDR3 is 16 amino acids long. The study sampled blood at baseline, cycle 4 day 1, and cycle 7 day 1. The chain employs TRBV7-2 and TRBJ2-2; D is perhaps TRBD1 (6 bases). The sequencing used CD4+ or CD8+ T cells sorted from blood, collected in a trial of the OX40 agonist ivuxolimab. This TCR was recovered from an adult with an advanced solid tumor such as melanoma, head and neck, liver or kidney cancer. The chain's CDR3 is CASSPWTDPRTGELFF. Here the CDR3 DNA reads TGTGCCAGCAGCCCCTGGACAGACCCCAGGACCGGGGAGCTGTTTTTT.